This TCR beta chain was captured in a study of T cells in Graves' hyperthyroidism and ophthalmopathy. General study points: For ophthalmopathy, model prediction preceded onset by a median around six months.

In its sample, this clonotype was seen a few times. Its antigen is unknown. What was amplified from RNA transcripts were TCR beta CDR3 regions. The TCR CDR3 was amplified in a first-round RT-PCR using the HTBI primer set. TCRdb called the multiplex PCR reads again in MiXCR, with one record for every CDR3 protein. The table shows 200,000 to 250,000 distinct CDR3 sequences, with approximately 17% occurring only once. Looked up from germline, CDR1 is SGHRS and CDR2 is YFSETQ. V dropped 5 bases and J dropped 7 bases, with 12 bases sitting between them. CDR3 length: 13 amino acids. Lactation, pregnancy, other autoimmune disease or uncontrolled infection excluded patients. It was approximately 9.4 ml of fresh peripheral blood that supplied the PBMCs.

The source is a man over 45 with Graves' hyperthyroidism. The chain uses TRBV5-1 and TRBJ1-4; D not certain. Sequencing was performed on blood. The CDR3 is CASRNLWGEKLFF. The CDR3 DNA reads TGCGCCAGCAGGAACCTCTGGGGTGAAAAACTGTTTTTT.